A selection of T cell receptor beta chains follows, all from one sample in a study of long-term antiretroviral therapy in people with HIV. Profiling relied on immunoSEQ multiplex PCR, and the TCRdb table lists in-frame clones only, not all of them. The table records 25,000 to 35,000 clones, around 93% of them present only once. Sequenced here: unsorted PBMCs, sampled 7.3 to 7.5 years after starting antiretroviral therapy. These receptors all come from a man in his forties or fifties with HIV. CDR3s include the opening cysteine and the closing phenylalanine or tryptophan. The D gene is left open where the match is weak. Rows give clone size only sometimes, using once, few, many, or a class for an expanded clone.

CAIPTAFYNSPLHF,TGTGCCATTCCGACAGCCTTCTATAATTCACCCCTCCACTTT,TRBV10-3,14,-,-,TRBJ1-6
CTSSQEEGQETQYF,TGCACCAGCAGCCAAGAGGAGGGCCAAGAGACCCAGTACTTC,TRBV1,14,once,-,TRBJ2-5
CASSEVRDVYGYTF,TGTGCCAGCAGTGAAGTTAGAGATGTCTATGGCTACACCTTC,TRBV6-1,14,-,-,TRBJ1-2
CASSGLNTGELFF,TGTGCCAGCAGTGGACTCAACACCGGGGAGCTGTTTTTT,TRBV2,13,-,-,TRBJ2-2
CASSTGLAVGQYF,TGTGCCAGCAGCACGGGACTAGCGGTTGGGCAGTACTTC,TRBV6-6,13,-,TRBD2,TRBJ2-7
CSVGGMAGGTDTQYF,TGCAGCGTTGGGGGTATGGCGGGGGGCACAGATACGCAGTATTTT,TRBV29-1,15,-,TRBD2,TRBJ2-3
CASSPSGEYGYTF,TGTGCCAGCAGCCCGTCGGGGGAGTATGGCTACACCTTC,TRBV7-9,13,-,-,TRBJ1-2
CASSRTDTQYF,TGTGCCAGCAGCCGGACAGATACGCAGTATTTT,TRBV5-6,11,-,-,TRBJ2-3
CASRIPARFTGELFF,TGTGCCAGCAGGATCCCGGCGAGATTCACCGGGGAGCTGTTTTTT,TRBV28,15,once,-,TRBJ2-2
CASSTAGGVQETQYF,TGTGCCAGCAGCACCGCAGGAGGGGTGCAAGAGACCCAGTACTTC,TRBV28,15,-,-,TRBJ2-5
CASSQEDPASNQPQHF,TGCGCCAGCAGTCAAGAGGATCCAGCTAGCAATCAGCCCCAGCATTTT,TRBV4-1,16,-,-,TRBJ1-5
CASSLKPGHLYTAFF,TGTGCCAGCAGTTTAAAACCGGGACACCTATATACAGCTTTCTTT,TRBV11-3,15,-,-,TRBJ1-1
CASSLWTGIGSNQPQHF,TGTGCCAGCAGCCTTTGGACAGGGATCGGGAGCAATCAGCCCCAGCATTTT,TRBV5-4,17,-,TRBD1,TRBJ1-5
CASSWDTQGLNQPQHF,TGTGCCAGCAGTTGGGACACCCAGGGGCTAAATCAGCCCCAGCATTTT,TRBV28,16,-,-,TRBJ1-5
CASSSNRALYNEQFF,TGTGCCAGCAGTTCAAACAGGGCCCTATACAATGAGCAGTTCTTC,TRBV27,15,-,-,TRBJ2-1
CASRTQGRAGNTIYF,TGTGCCAGTAGGACGCAGGGGCGTGCTGGAAACACCATATATTTT,TRBV19,15,-,-,TRBJ1-3
CASSRTSGYTF,TGTGCCAGCAGCAGGACTAGTGGCTACACCTTC,TRBV9,11,-,-,TRBJ1-2
CASSLEAGAYNEQFF,TGTGCCAGCAGCTTAGAGGCGGGGGCCTACAATGAGCAGTTCTTC,TRBV5-6,15,once,TRBD2,TRBJ2-1
CASSLGPREITDTQYF,TGCGCCAGCAGCTTGGGTCCCAGGGAGATCACAGATACGCAGTATTTT,TRBV5-1,16,once,-,TRBJ2-3
CASSWKGDTGELFF,TGTGCCAGCAGTTGGAAAGGAGACACCGGGGAGCTGTTTTTT,TRBV27,14,-,-,TRBJ2-2
CAWNTGGQYEQYF,TGTGCCTGGAACACGGGGGGGCAGTACGAGCAGTACTTC,TRBV30,13,few,TRBD2,TRBJ2-7
CASSYPGRYTGELFF,TGTGCCAGCTCGTATCCGGGTCGTTACACCGGGGAGCTGTTTTTT,TRBV18,15,-,-,TRBJ2-2
CASSVDVNTEAFF,TGTGCCAGCAGCGTTGACGTGAACACTGAAGCTTTCTTT,TRBV5-4,13,once,-,TRBJ1-1
CASSLAPLETQYF,TGCGCCAGCAGCTTGGCCCCCCTAGAGACCCAGTACTTC,TRBV5-1,13,once,-,TRBJ2-5
CASSAGGWTEAFF,TGCGCCAGCAGCGCGGGGGGCTGGACTGAAGCTTTCTTT,TRBV5-1,13,-,-,TRBJ1-1
CASRITPDTYYNSPLHF,TGTGCCAGCAGAATTACCCCCGACACCTACTATAATTCACCCCTCCACTTT,TRBV7-4,17,-,-,TRBJ1-6
CASNPDSAFNYGYTF,TGTGCCAGTAATCCTGACAGCGCTTTCAACTATGGCTACACCTTC,TRBV19,15,-,-,TRBJ1-2
CAWSVRGRGQPQHF,TGTGCCTGGAGTGTCAGGGGTAGGGGGCAGCCCCAGCATTTT,TRBV30,14,-,-,TRBJ1-5
CASSQVGQGSDTQYF,TGCGCCAGCAGCCAAGTCGGGCAGGGTTCCGATACGCAGTATTTT,TRBV4-1,15,-,-,TRBJ2-3
CASTLKVHGELFF,TGTGCCAGCACCTTAAAGGTTCACGGGGAGCTGTTTTTT,TRBV6-5,13,-,-,TRBJ2-2
CASSPTPGQGAGEQYF,TGTGCCAGCAGCCCTACCCCGGGACAGGGGGCTGGAGAGCAGTACTTC,TRBV5-6,16,-,TRBD1,TRBJ2-7
CASSQDQGVDSPLHF,TGCGCCAGCAGCCAAGATCAGGGGGTAGACTCACCCCTCCACTTT,TRBV4-3,15,-,TRBD1,TRBJ1-6
CASSLPGNNEQFF,TGTGCCAGCAGCTTACCGGGGAACAATGAGCAGTTCTTC,TRBV2,13,-,-,TRBJ2-1
CASSLESTDTQYF,TGTGCCAGCAGTTTGGAAAGCACAGATACGCAGTATTTT,TRBV6-4,13,-,-,TRBJ2-3
CASSYTKGQGVTEAFF,TGTGCCAGCAGTTACACTAAGGGACAGGGGGTCACTGAAGCTTTCTTT,TRBV6-5,16,-,TRBD1,TRBJ1-1
CASSQEQGAGTGTDTQYF,TGTGCCAGCAGCCAAGAGCAAGGGGCGGGGACGGGCACAGATACGCAGTATTTT,TRBV4-2,18,once,-,TRBJ2-3
CASSFDKNTEAFF,TGCGCCAGCAGCTTCGACAAGAACACTGAAGCTTTCTTT,TRBV5-1,13,once,-,TRBJ1-1
CASSLARDRLDYGYTF,TGTGCCAGCAGCTTGGCTCGGGACAGGCTTGACTATGGCTACACCTTC,TRBV5-8,16,-,TRBD1,TRBJ1-2
CAWKERGLADTQYF,TGTGCCTGGAAGGAACGGGGGTTGGCAGATACGCAGTATTTT,TRBV30,14,-,-,TRBJ2-3
CASSPDRANQPQHF,TGTGCCAGCTCACCAGACAGGGCCAACCAGCCCCAGCATTTT,TRBV18,14,-,TRBD1,TRBJ1-5
CSVETGSSYEQYF,TGCAGCGTTGAAACCGGGAGCTCCTACGAGCAGTACTTC,TRBV29-1,13,-,-,TRBJ2-7
CAISESGGAGANVLTF,TGTGCCATCAGTGAGTCGGGGGGAGCTGGGGCCAACGTCCTGACTTTC,TRBV10-3,16,-,-,TRBJ2-6
CASRAGGYEQYF,TGTGCCAGCAGAGCGGGGGGCTACGAGCAGTACTTC,TRBV27,12,-,TRBD2,TRBJ2-7
CASSSQSTGELFF,TGTGCCAGTAGCTCGCAGAGTACCGGGGAGCTGTTTTTT,TRBV19,13,-,-,TRBJ2-2
CASSLGELRRGVTEAFF,TGTGCCAGCAGCTTGGGGGAACTTCGGCGGGGCGTCACTGAAGCTTTCTTT,TRBV5-6,17,once,-,TRBJ1-1
CASSMEGRSNQPQHF,TGTGCCAGTAGTATGGAGGGTCGGAGCAATCAGCCCCAGCATTTT,TRBV19,15,-,-,TRBJ1-5
CASKETSPSDTQYF,TGTGCCAGCAAGGAGACTAGCCCCTCGGATACGCAGTATTTT,TRBV6-5,14,-,TRBD2,TRBJ2-3
CASSVVLAGGTDTQYF,TGTGCCAGCAGCGTAGTTCTAGCGGGGGGCACAGATACGCAGTATTTT,TRBV9,16,-,TRBD2,TRBJ2-3
CASRNRGTDTQYF,TGTGCCAGCAGAAACAGGGGCACAGATACGCAGTATTTT,TRBV27,13,-,-,TRBJ2-3
CASGLVTASGGGQDTQYF,TGTGCTAGTGGTTTGGTAACGGCTAGCGGGGGGGGTCAGGATACGCAGTATTTT,TRBV12-5,18,-,TRBD2,TRBJ2-3
CASSLLGPSTDTQYF,TGTGCCAGCAGCTTATTGGGTCCGAGCACAGATACGCAGTATTTT,TRBV7-6,15,-,-,TRBJ2-3
CASSTGLRASTDTQYF,TGTGCCAGCAGTACAGGCCTCCGAGCGAGCACAGATACGCAGTATTTT,TRBV6-6,16,-,-,TRBJ2-3
CASSPRTGFSSYEQYF,TGTGCCAGCAGCCCCCGGACAGGTTTTAGCTCCTACGAGCAGTACTTC,TRBV13,16,-,TRBD1,TRBJ2-7
CASSHRQGAYSSYNSPLHF,TGTGCCAGCAGCCACCGACAGGGGGCCTACAGCTCCTATAATTCACCCCTCCACTTT,TRBV7-7,19,-,TRBD1,TRBJ1-6
CASSGSTSGNTIYF,TGTGCCAGCAGCGGGAGTACCTCTGGAAACACCATATATTTT,TRBV7-6,14,-,-,TRBJ1-3
CASSEERDTEAFF,TGTGCCAGCAGCGAAGAACGGGACACTGAAGCTTTCTTT,TRBV28,13,-,-,TRBJ1-1
CASSLNAGGDTQYF,TGTGCCAGCAGCTTAAACGCGGGGGGGGATACGCAGTATTTT,TRBV7-3,14,-,TRBD2,TRBJ2-3